The 17 T cell receptor beta chains below were found in one sample sequenced in a study of T-cell reconstitution after alpha-beta-depleted transplantation in children. Unique molecular identifiers were incorporated during preparation of the TCRbeta library. TCRdb reprocessed the PCR reads via MiXCR and lists one record per CDR3 protein. The data hold approximately 650,000 distinct CDR3 sequences, with roughly 13% observed a single time. The input for sequencing was PBMCs, taken before TCRalphabeta/CD19-depleted stem cell transplant. Receptors were obtained from a girl aged 2 to 9 with congenital amegakaryocytic thrombocytopenia, due to receive a stem cell transplant.

The gene calls are TRBV7-9 and TRBJ2-5; D ambiguous. V dropped 2 bases and J dropped 5 bases, with 12 bases sitting between them. Germline assignment: CDR1 SEHNR and CDR2 FQNEAQ (reference sequence). The CDR3 totals 14 residues. CDR3 sequence: CASSLHSEEETQYF. The DNA of the CDR3 is TGTGCCAGCAGCTTACATTCCGAAGAGGAGACCCAGTACTTC.

The V and J genes are TRBV7-6 and TRBJ1-6, with a tentative D call TRBD1 (5 bases). The CDR3 totals 12 residues. Germline CDR1 SGHVS, CDR2 FNYEAQ. The germline V and J ends were trimmed by 9 bases and 7 bases, with 10 bases remaining between them. The CDR3 DNA reads as TGTGCCAGTCGGGGGAGCAATTCACCCCTCCACTTT. It translates to CASRGSNSPLHF.

V gene TRBV20-1 combines with J gene TRBJ2-2; D gene uncertain. The germline V gene has CDR1 DFQATT and CDR2 SNEGSKA (reference sequence). The CDR3 covers 14 residues. V was shortened by 1 base and J by 5 bases, with 11 bases between the two germline ends. The DNA for the CDR3 is TGCAGTGCTAGAGCCAGCAGGAAAACCGGGGAGCTGTTTTTT. Its protein product is CSARASRKTGELFF.

This clonotype was found many times. The V call is TRBV12-3 or TRBV12-4, the J call TRBJ2-3; maybe TRBD1 (6 bases). The CDR3 is 18 amino acids. V was pared by 0 bases and J by 4 bases, with 20 bases between. The CDR3, as DNA: TGTGCCAGCAGTTTAGCGGAACGTTCCGACAGGCGTCCAGATACGCAGTATTTT. Translation: CASSLAERSDRRPDTQYF.

A note on this clonotype: Possible read error: a much larger clone is one base away. The chain has TRBV5-4 and TRBJ2-7; D is tentatively TRBD1 or TRBD2 (5 bases each). Trimming cost V 3 bases and J 7 bases, with 23 bases left between them. CDR1 and CDR2 (germline): SGHNT, YYREEE (reference sequence). CDR3 length: 16 amino acids. CDR3 residues: CASSSDAWGPPEEQYF. CDR3 bases: TGTGCCAGCAGCTCGGATGCTTGGGGACCCCCTGAGGAGCAGTACTTC.

This clonotype was counted at least ten times. This chain uses TRBV3-1 with TRBJ2-7, with 8 bases that match TRBD2. The junction had 11 bases not matched to a gene; V was cut back by 1 base and J by 6 bases. Germline values: CDR1 LGHDT, CDR2 YNNKEL (reference sequence). This CDR3 comprises 16 residues. As DNA, the CDR3 is TGTGCCAGCAGCCAAGGGATCTCAGCGGGAGCTTCCGAGCAGTACTTC. It yields the protein CASSQGISAGASEQYF.

V gene TRBV30 combines with J gene TRBJ1-2; 8 bases align to TRBD1. Germline-derived CDR1 and CDR2 are GTSNPN and SVGIG (reference sequence). V gave up 0 bases and J gave up 4 bases; unmatched junction bases: 4. This CDR3 is built from 14 residues. The CDR3 spells CAWSVLRGPYGYTF. The CDR3 nucleotides read TGTGCCTGGAGTGTACTCAGGGGGCCCTATGGCTACACCTTC.

This clonotype was counted many times. The chain couples TRBV6-1 to TRBJ1-1; D not certain. The V end lost 0 bases, the J end lost 5 bases, and 16 bases lay between the germline ends. CDR3 length: 16 amino acids. Germline V gene data show CDR1 as MNHNS and CDR2 as SASEGT. CDR3 protein: CASSEALATRGTEAFF. CDR3 coding DNA: TGTGCCAGCAGTGAAGCGCTGGCAACCCGTGGAACTGAAGCTTTCTTT.

V gene TRBV7-2 combines with J gene TRBJ2-2; D unresolved. V was trimmed by 3 bases and J by 0 bases, leaving 5 bases between them. In germline, CDR1 is SGHTA, CDR2 FQGNSA. This CDR3 spans 14 amino acids. In nucleotides, the CDR3 is TGTGCCAGCAGCTTTTTCACGAACACCGGGGAGCTGTTTTTT. It encodes CASSFFTNTGELFF. Full variable domain (rest looked up from reference TRBV7-2 and TRBJ2-2): GAGVSQSPSNKVTEKGKDVELRCDPISGHTALYWYRQSLGQGLEFLIYFQGNSAPDKSGLPSDRFSAERTGGSVSTLTIQRTQQEDSAVYLCASSFFTNTGELFFGEGSRLTVL.

About this clonotype: A much larger clone lies one base from this, so it may be a read error. The chain employs TRBV12-3 or TRBV12-4 and TRBJ1-2; possible D gene TRBD1, 5 bases. The length of the CDR3 is 15 residues. CDR3 in amino acids: CASSPLGAGDYGDTF. The CDR3 nucleotides read TGTGCCAGCAGCCCCCTCGGAGCGGGGGACTATGGCGACACCTTC.

The genes are TRBV20-1 and TRBJ2-1; D is perhaps TRBD2 (5 bases). CDR3 size: 14 residues. Germline V lookup: CDR1 DFQATT, CDR2 SNEGSKA (reference sequence). The V end lost 6 bases, the J end lost 7 bases, and 19 bases lay between the germline ends. In DNA form, the CDR3 reads TGCAGTGCCCCACGGGCGGGCGCTAGGAATGAGCAGTTCTTC. Translated, it gives CSAPRAGARNEQFF.

This clonotype was seen many times. V and J are TRBV20-1 and TRBJ2-7, with TRBD2 matching 10 bases. The CDR3 contains 14 residues. CDR1 DFQATT and CDR2 SNEGSKA come from the germline V gene (reference sequence). The junction had 11 bases not matched to a gene; V was cut back by 6 bases and J by 6 bases. As DNA, the CDR3 is TGCAGTGCATCAGGAGGGACTAGCGTTCTCGAGCAGTACTTC. It encodes CSASGGTSVLEQYF.

There are many counts of this clonotype. The rearrangement uses TRBV5-1 and TRBJ2-7; possible D gene TRBD2, 6 bases. Trimming pared 2 bases from V and 3 bases from J, leaving 12 bases between. This CDR3 region has 14 residues. The germline gives CDR1 SGHRS, CDR2 YFSETQ. CDR3 protein: CASSFIAGNYEQYF. DNA of the CDR3: TGCGCCAGCAGCTTCATTGCGGGGAACTACGAGCAGTACTTC.

The J gene is TRBJ2-5, the V gene TRBV2; TRBD2 matches at 9 bases. The CDR3 runs 17 residues. Germline values: CDR1 SNHLY, CDR2 FYNNEI. J gave up 7 bases and V 3 bases, and 15 bases lay outside the gene matches. The CDR3 protein is CASSDAGVAGAVGTQYF. CDR3 coding DNA: TGTGCCAGCAGTGACGCGGGGGTAGCGGGAGCAGTTGGGACCCAGTACTTC. The entire variable domain, with the rest obtained from reference TRBV2 and TRBJ2-5, is as follows: EPEVTQTPSHQVTQMGQEVILRCVPISNHLYFYWYRQILGQKVEFLVSFYNNEISEKSEIFDDQFSVERPDGSNFTLKIRSTKLEDSAMYFCASSDAGVAGAVGTQYFGPGTRLLVL.

This clonotype was observed at least ten times. V is TRBV12-3 or TRBV12-4 and J is TRBJ2-1; D perhaps matches TRBD2 (5 bases). With 7 bases removed from V and 14 bases from J, the gap between germline ends came to 18 bases. This CDR3 is 12 amino acids long. The CDR3 sequence: CASNDQSGVKFF. The CDR3 nucleotides read TGTGCCAGCAATGACCAGAGCGGAGTTAAGTTCTTC.

The table lists this clonotype with a few counts. J is TRBJ2-1 and V is TRBV19, with a weak D call TRBD2 (6 bases). Looked up from germline, CDR1 is LNHDA and CDR2 is SQIVND (reference sequence). The CDR3 loop spans 16 amino acids. Trimming cost V 6 bases and J 4 bases, with 19 bases left between them. The CDR3 region is CASRGRSGAKYNEQFF. DNA of the CDR3: TGTGCCAGTAGGGGGCGTAGCGGAGCTAAATACAATGAGCAGTTCTTC.

This clonotype was counted at least ten times. The rearrangement joins TRBV29-1 to TRBJ2-5; D is ambiguous. Per germline, CDR1 SQVTM and CDR2 ANQGSEA. This CDR3 has 12 residues. V dropped 2 bases and J dropped 0 bases, with 4 bases sitting between them. Here the CDR3 reads CSVEWYQETQYF. The CDR3 region has the DNA TGCAGCGTTGAATGGTACCAAGAGACCCAGTACTTC.